This passage covers 19 T cell receptor beta chains from one sample sequenced in a study of T cells in lung cancer brain metastases. Here immunoSEQ multiplex PCR was the method, and the copy in TCRdb shows in-frame clones only, minus some. The sample has fewer than 3,000 clones, around 90% seen once. Sequences were obtained from tumor tissue from the primary lung tumor. These receptors all stem from a woman between 45 and 60 years old with non-small cell lung cancer.

Written as DNA, the CDR3 is TGCGCCAGCAGCTTCGACAGGGAACGGGCTTTCTTT. The encoded protein is CASSFDRERAFF. V and J are TRBV5-1 and TRBJ1-1; 7 nucleotides line up with TRBD1. CDR1 and CDR2 from the germline V gene are SGHRS and YFSETQ. V lost 2 bases, J lost 11 bases, and 6 bases stayed unmatched. CDR3 length equals 12 residues.

The chain carries TRBV4-1 and TRBJ2-7; D could derive from TRBD1 or TRBD2 (5 bases each). The germline gives CDR1 MGHRA, CDR2 YSYEKL. This CDR3 has 14 amino acids. The V end lost 3 bases, the J end lost 2 bases, and 11 bases lay between the germline ends. CDR3 amino acids: CASSHRDGTYEQYF. The CDR3 nucleotides read TGCGCCAGCAGCCACCGGGACGGTACCTACGAGCAGTACTTC.

The chain couples TRBV10-2 to TRBJ1-4; D is perhaps TRBD1 (6 bases). This CDR3 region has 14 residues. The germline V and J ends were trimmed by 10 bases and 2 bases, with 14 bases remaining between them. The germline V gene has CDR1 WSHSY and CDR2 SAAADI. CDR3 sequence (DNA): TGCGCCACCCGTGAGAGGGGGACTAATGAAAAACTGTTTTTT. Protein: CATRERGTNEKLFF.

V and J are TRBV6-4 and TRBJ2-3; D uncertain. Germline values: CDR1 MRHNA, CDR2 SNTAGT. The CDR3 length is 15 residues. Trimming cost V 3 bases and J 3 bases, with 13 bases left between them. CDR3 loop: CASSEDPSTTDTQYF. In DNA, the CDR3 is TGTGCCAGCAGTGAAGACCCCTCGACGACAGATACGCAGTATTTT.

This clone was seen a single time. The rearrangement links TRBV7-2 to TRBJ1-5; D is ambiguous. The CDR3 sequence is 13 residues long. The V and J ends lost 4 bases and 1 base respectively, with 5 bases between them. Germline V CDR1 and CDR2: SGHTA, FQGNSA. In DNA, the CDR3 is TGTGCCAGCAGCTACGAAAGCAATCAGCCCCAGCATTTT. Translation: CASSYESNQPQHF.

This chain connects TRBV28 to TRBJ1-5, with no clear D. The germline V gene has CDR1 MDHEN and CDR2 SYDVKM. The V end was cut by 1 base, the J end by 1 base, with 5 bases between. The CDR3 sequence is 14 residues long. The CDR3 loop is CASSLSGSNQPQHF. CDR3 DNA: TGTGCCAGCAGTTTATCTGGCAGCAATCAGCCCCAGCATTTT.

The chain couples TRBV29-1 to TRBJ1-2; 7 bases fit TRBD1. V gave up 4 bases and J gave up 0 bases; unmatched junction bases: 8. This CDR3 contains 15 residues. Germline V CDR1 and CDR2: SQVTM, ANQGSEA. The DNA of the CDR3 is TGCAGCGTTGGGGGGGGGACAGCCGCTAACTATGGCTACACCTTC. Translation: CSVGGGTAANYGYTF.

This CDR3 is CASSLVRAGELFF. The CDR3, as DNA: TGCGCCAGCAGCTTGGTGAGAGCCGGGGAGCTGTTTTTT. This chain links TRBV5-1 with TRBJ2-2, with unresolved D. Germline CDR1 is SGHRS and CDR2 is YFSETQ. This CDR3 is 13 amino acids long. V gave up 0 bases and J gave up 6 bases, with 6 bases separating them.

This sequence joins TRBV6-6 and TRBJ2-2; 7 bases map to TRBD2. J was trimmed by 2 bases and V by 11 bases; bases with no gene match: 5. CDR3 length: 13 amino acids. Germline CDR1 reads MNHNY; CDR2 reads SVGAGI (reference sequence). In nucleotides, the CDR3 is TGTGCCGGGGAGCGGGGTAACACCGGGGAGCTGTTTTTT. Protein product: CAGERGNTGELFF.

Worth noting for this clone: This specimen includes other DNA sequences encoding the same CDR3. This chain joins TRBV5-6 and TRBJ2-7; 10 nucleotides agree with TRBD2. The V gene's germline CDR1 is SGHDT and CDR2 YYEEEE. V shed 1 base and J 4 bases; nucleotides not matched to a gene: 8. The CDR3 consists of 16 residues. The CDR3 protein is CASSLRRAGGSYEQYF. In nucleotides, the CDR3 is TGTGCCAGCAGCTTGAGGCGAGCGGGGGGGTCTTACGAGCAGTACTTC.

This clone was detected once. The gene calls are TRBV18 and TRBJ2-3; TRBD2 matches 7 bases. The CDR3 loop spans 16 amino acids. Germline CDR1 is KGHSH and CDR2 is LQKENI. V was pared by 4 bases and J by 2 bases, with 9 bases of the junction left unmatched. CDR3 region: CASSLRLAGPTDTQYF. DNA for the CDR3: TGTGCCAGCTCACTAAGACTAGCCGGGCCCACAGATACGCAGTATTTT.

The chain's CDR3 is CASSPGTGSCSGCQPQHF. CDR3 DNA: TGTGCCAGCAGCCCCGGGACAGGGAGCTGTTCTGGCTGTCAGCCCCAGCATTTT. This chain joins TRBV7-6 and TRBJ1-5, with TRBD1 identical over 9 bases. Germline values: CDR1 SGHVS, CDR2 FNYEAQ. The CDR3 sequence is 18 residues long. J lost 6 bases, V lost 5 bases, and 17 bases had no gene match.

The rearrangement links TRBV18 to TRBJ2-1; D is possibly TRBD1 (6 bases). With 5 bases removed from V and 8 bases from J, the gap between germline ends came to 13 bases. Germline loops: CDR1 KGHSH, CDR2 LQKENI. CDR3 size: 13 residues. In DNA form, the CDR3 reads TGTGCCAGCTCAGGCGAGGACAGTTATGAGCAGTTCTTC. It translates to CASSGEDSYEQFF.

This chain uses TRBV27 with TRBJ2-2; TRBD1 aligns across 8 bases. This CDR3 spans 16 amino acids. Trimming removed 6 bases from V and 3 bases from J; junction bases left unmatched: 9. Per the germline V gene, CDR1 is MNHEY and CDR2 is SMNVEV (reference sequence). The CDR3 spells CASRDLDRDDTGELFF. Written as DNA, the CDR3 is TGTGCCAGCAGGGACCTGGACAGGGATGACACCGGGGAGCTGTTTTTT.

The CDR3 DNA is TGTGCCAGCAGCTTTCACCCGGACGCCCCGGATAGCAATCAGCCCCAGCATTTT. It translates to CASSFHPDAPDSNQPQHF. The V and J genes are TRBV7-8 and TRBJ1-5, with D uncertain. V gave up 3 bases and J gave up 0 bases, with 18 bases separating them. Looked up from germline, CDR1 is SGHVS and CDR2 is FQNEAQ. The CDR3 extends over 18 amino acids.

In nucleotides, the CDR3 is TGTGCCAGTAGTATATCTTGGCTAGCGGGCAGCAATGAGCAGTTCTTC. Translating gives CASSISWLAGSNEQFF. The V and J genes are TRBV19 and TRBJ2-1; 8 bases are shared with TRBD2. CDR1 and CDR2 from the germline V gene are LNHDA and SQIVND (reference sequence). Trimming cost V 2 bases and J 6 bases; bases outside gene matches: 9. CDR3 length equals 16 residues.

V is TRBV19 and J is TRBJ1-2; D gene unclear. The CDR3 consists of 12 residues. Between the trimmed V and J ends, which lost 7 bases and 6 bases, there was a span of 12 bases. Per the germline V gene, CDR1 is LNHDA and CDR2 is SQIVND (reference sequence). CDR3: CASTWGLNGYTF. CDR3 in DNA: TGTGCCAGTACCTGGGGATTGAATGGCTACACCTTC.

This chain uses TRBV5-4 with TRBJ2-7, with D possibly being TRBD1 (5 bases). This CDR3 has 13 amino acids. Germline V gene lookup returns CDR1 SGHNT and CDR2 YYREEE (reference sequence). V lost 0 bases, J lost 3 bases, and 7 bases lay in between. CDR3 residues: CASSLGQFYEQYF. The CDR3 nucleotides are TGTGCCAGCAGCTTGGGACAGTTCTACGAGCAGTACTTC.

This clone was recorded only once. At one of its ends the junction is not consistent with the germline gene, which may arise from a read error. The same CDR3 also results from other DNA sequences found in this sample. The chain recombines TRBV6-5 with TRBJ2-2; D not certain. Germline V gene lookup returns CDR1 MNHEY and CDR2 SVGAGI. There are 12 residues in the CDR3. CDR3 sequence reads: CASSTNTGELFF. For the CDR3, the DNA is TGTGCCAGCAGTACAAATACCGGAGAGCTGTTTTTT.